The clone carrying this T cell receptor (beta chain) has just one count. This entry belongs to a study of blood T cell repertoires in COVID-19. As for the study in general: Acute and convalescent COVID-19 specimens originated in the United States, Italy and Spain.

In the original workflow: Estimated nucleated cell counts came from reference gene primer amplification. Clones were sequenced by immunoSEQ multiplex PCR, and TCRdb holds only the in-frame ones, with some missing. Clone size and V and J calls were adopted from that table, with D and trimming inferred from the DNA. This sample yields about 280,000 clones, of which around 80% are seen a single time; about 5% belongs to the top ten. The CDR3 has 16 amino acids. The V gene end was trimmed by 10 bases and the J gene end by 4 bases; junction bases not matched to a gene: 14. Germline assignment: CDR1 LGHDT and CDR2 YNNKEL (reference sequence). Participant-reported clinical history was the basis for cohort assignment.

The gene calls are TRBV3-1 (or the pseudogene TRBV3-2) and TRBJ2-2, with 8 bases aligning to TRBD1. The TCR sequence derives from a man in his forties who had been exposed to COVID-19. The source material was PBMCs or T cells enriched from blood (not recorded which). CDR3 residues: CAIGWSDRGTTGELFF. Written as DNA, the CDR3 is TGTGCCATAGGGTGGAGTGACAGGGGAACCACCGGGGAGCTGTTTTTT.